The clone carrying this TCR beta chain occurred a few times. The antigen is not known. The data derive from a study of vaccination and CD4 T cells after COVID-19. In the study overall: Convalescent donors totaled six males and four females, including two who were Hispanic.

Treatment indicated: approximately nine-day PBMC culture with coronavirus spike peptide pools or control peptides (ViraFEST assay). Negative nucleocapsid antibodies before and after vaccination showed no prior SARS-CoV-2 infection in healthy vaccine recipients. After being plated at a few million per well, PBMCs were cultured with about 10 IU/ml IL-2 and about 10 ug/ml peptide pools. Cultured CD4+ T-cell DNA underwent Oncomine TCR Beta short-read sequencing. TCRdb called the PCR reads again in MiXCR, with one record for every CDR3 protein. Found here are around 14,000 distinct CDR3 sequences, 25% to 35% of them singletons; the top ten hold around 19%. The CDR3 contains 15 residues. The V and J ends lost 2 bases and 7 bases, in that order; junction bases with no gene match: 8. Germline V lookup: CDR1 MNHNS, CDR2 SASEGT.

The material was CD4+ T cells from blood, cultured in vitro, obtained before SARS-CoV-2 vaccination. The clonotype originates from a human donor who received a COVID-19 vaccine. This chain connects TRBV6-1 to TRBJ2-3; 8 nucleotides match TRBD2. The CDR3 region is CASSERSGGLYTQYF. The CDR3 coding sequence is TGTGCCAGCAGTGAACGGTCGGGGGGGTTGTATACGCAGTATTTT.